A single sample gave rise to the 4 T cell receptor beta chains below, sequenced in a study of cytomegalovirus exposure and HLA in healthy donors. Primers: 60 Vbeta forward and 13 Jbeta reverse. Assay used: immunoSEQ multiplex PCR; TCRdb lists only in-frame clones, some missing. The data contain 95,000 to 100,000 clones, about 80% of them singletons. The sequencing input was PBMCs. The receptors derive from a man between 60 and 70 years old in good health and CMV-seropositive.

On this clone: Mismatch with germline at one junction end may stem from a read error. The V gene is TRBV6-6, the J gene TRBJ2-5; TRBD2 matches at 12 bases. The CDR3 has 13 amino acids. Germline V lookup: CDR1 MNHNY, CDR2 SVGAGI (reference sequence). CDR3 region: CASRGLAGPLGDF. As DNA, the CDR3 is TGTGCCAGCAGGGGACTAGCGGGCCCCCTGGGAGACTTC.

A remark on this clone: One junction end disagrees with the germline gene, perhaps due to a read error. V and J are TRBV9 and TRBJ1-1; possible D gene TRBD1, 6 bases. The length of the CDR3 is 15 residues. Per germline, CDR1 SGDLS and CDR2 YYNGEE. The CDR3 reads CAGSKTGHANTEAFF. Written as DNA, the CDR3 is TGTGCCGGCAGCAAAACGGGACACGCAAACACTGAAGCTTTCTTT.

The rearrangement joins TRBV4-2 to TRBJ1-1; a weak D match, TRBD1 (5 bases). Trimming left V 6 bases short and J 11 bases short, with 16 bases between. The CDR3 runs 12 residues. Germline CDR1 LGHNA, CDR2 YNFKEQ. The CDR3 loop reads CASSFGGTLAFF. As DNA, the CDR3 is TGTGCCAGCAGTTTTGGGGGGACTCTCGCTTTCTTT.

The chain joins TRBV27 to TRBJ1-2; 10 nucleotides line up with TRBD1. The CDR3 extends over 15 amino acids. With 0 bases clipped from V and 7 bases from J, the junction kept 5 bases outside the gene matches. Germline V gene lookup returns CDR1 MNHEY and CDR2 SMNVEV (reference sequence). The CDR3 sequence: CASSLSAGQGSGYTF. The CDR3, as DNA: TGTGCCAGCAGTTTATCTGCGGGACAGGGGAGTGGCTACACCTTC.